Below, 32 T cell receptor beta chains from the same sample are listed, as sequenced in a study of cytotoxic CD8 clonotypes in ibrutinib-treated CLL. Repertoires were generated with immunoSEQ multiplex PCR, while TCRdb's copy carries only in-frame clones and drops some. The data show about 72,000 clones, with more than 75% seen just once and 7.5% to 9.5% held by the top ten. The sequenced sample was PBMCs, obtained at disease progression, from a patient treated with ibrutinib. The receptors originated from a human donor with chronic lymphocytic leukemia.

V and J are TRBV6-5 and TRBJ2-7; no clear D. The germline CDR1 and CDR2 sequences are MNHEY and SVGAGI. This CDR3 spans 13 amino acids. Trimming pared 4 bases from V and 0 bases from J, leaving 7 bases between. The CDR3 DNA sequence: TGTGCCAGCAGTTCGGATTCCTCCTACGAGCAGTACTTC. Encoded protein: CASSSDSSYEQYF.

The genes are TRBV7-8 and TRBJ1-2; the match to TRBD1 covers 9 bases. Unmatched junction bases numbered 8, after V lost 5 bases and J lost 4 bases. Germline lookup yields CDR1 SGHVS and CDR2 FQNEAQ. The CDR3 loop spans 15 amino acids. This chain's CDR3 is CASSTSDRGGYGYTF. Here the CDR3 DNA reads TGTGCCAGCAGCACATCGGACAGGGGAGGCTATGGCTACACCTTC.

This clone was picked up a small number of times. The genes are TRBV30 and TRBJ1-4; D uncertain. Germline CDR1 GTSNPN, CDR2 SVGIG (reference sequence). V lost 3 bases and J lost 4, with 15 bases in between. This CDR3 is built from 15 residues. CDR3 amino acids: CAWRVGSGRNEKLFF. The CDR3 region has the DNA TGTGCCTGGAGGGTGGGGTCTGGGCGTAATGAAAAACTGTTTTTT.

This clone was seen more than once but under ten times. The V call is TRBV5-1, the J call TRBJ1-2; TRBD1 is a possible D gene (6 bases). There are 13 residues in the CDR3. The V gene's germline CDR1 is SGHRS and CDR2 YFSETQ. V was trimmed by 4 bases and J by 3 bases, leaving 10 bases between them. The CDR3 region has the DNA TGCGCCAGCAGCCCGGACAGCCACTATGGCTACACCTTC. Translating it yields CASSPDSHYGYTF.

The V call is TRBV12-5, the J call TRBJ1-4; a possible D gene is TRBD1 (5 bases). This CDR3 is built from 12 residues. CDR1 and CDR2 (germline): LGHNT, FRNRAP. V was shortened by 1 base and J by 10 bases, with 7 bases between the two germline ends. The CDR3 sequence: CASGLADRKLFF. In DNA form, the CDR3 reads TGTGCTAGTGGTTTGGCAGACAGAAAACTGTTTTTT.

CDR3 bases: TGTGCCAGCAGCCCCGACGGGGGCTACACCTTC. It translates to CASSPDGGYTF. This chain uses TRBV28 with TRBJ1-2; D is unresolved. Germline-derived CDR1 and CDR2 are MDHEN and SYDVKM. V was trimmed by 6 bases and J by 8 bases, leaving 10 bases between them. The CDR3 runs to 11 residues.

The chain has TRBV19 and TRBJ1-1; D is possibly TRBD1 (6 bases). The germline V gene encodes CDR1 LNHDA and CDR2 SQIVND (reference sequence). The CDR3 spans 15 residues. With 7 bases removed from V and 1 base from J, the gap between germline ends came to 16 bases. Here the CDR3 DNA reads TGTGCCAGTAAGGCGGACAGAACACAGAACACTGAAGCTTTCTTT. Translating it yields CASKADRTQNTEAFF.

This clone was seen once. The chain uses TRBV27 and TRBJ1-5; D call uncertain. V was pared by 3 bases and J by 4 bases, with 10 bases between. Per the germline V gene, CDR1 is MNHEY and CDR2 is SMNVEV (reference sequence). The CDR3 length is 14 residues. CDR3 in amino acids: CASSFQAGNQPQHF. The CDR3 bases are TGTGCCAGCAGTTTCCAGGCAGGTAATCAGCCCCAGCATTTT.

This chain connects TRBV4-1 to TRBJ2-3; D not certain. The V end lost 1 base, the J end lost 2 bases, and 4 bases lay between the germline ends. Looked up from germline, CDR1 is MGHRA and CDR2 is YSYEKL. The CDR3 spans 13 residues. The CDR3 sequence is CASSQGFTDTQYF. The CDR3 DNA reads TGCGCCAGCAGCCAAGGGTTCACAGATACGCAGTATTTT.

This clone was recorded once. The chain couples TRBV7-9 to TRBJ2-7; the match to TRBD1 covers 10 bases. With V trimmed by 7 bases and J by 5 bases, 8 bases remained unmatched. CDR3 length equals 14 residues. From germline, CDR1 is SEHNR and CDR2 FQNEAQ (reference sequence). The DNA of the CDR3 is TGTGCCAGCAACTCGGGGGACAGGGGTCACGAGCAGTACTTC. Amino acids: CASNSGDRGHEQYF.

CDR3 nucleotide sequence: TGTGCCAGCAGAGAACGGTATGGCTACACCTTC. It specifies CASRERYGYTF. This chain joins TRBV9 and TRBJ1-2; no clear D gene. V was cut by 5 bases and J by 5 bases, with 7 bases left in between. Germline CDR1 and CDR2: SGDLS and YYNGEE. CDR3 length: 11 amino acids.

Details on this clone: At one of its ends the junction is not consistent with the germline gene, which may arise from a read error. V gene TRBV6-1 combines with J gene TRBJ1-1; D remains ambiguous. The length of the CDR3 is 12 residues. CDR1 and CDR2 from the germline V gene are MNHNS and SASEGT. The CDR3 reads CASSEDSTKAYF. DNA for the CDR3: TGTGCCAGCAGTGAAGATTCTACCAAGGCCTACTTT.

The chain recombines TRBV5-6 with TRBJ2-7, with D possibly being TRBD1 (5 bases). The germline CDR1 and CDR2 sequences are SGHDT and YYEEEE. Trimming stripped 3 bases from V and 0 bases from J, with 7 bases between. This CDR3 comprises 13 residues. The CDR3 DNA follows: TGTGCCAGCAGCTCAGGGTCCTCCTACGAGCAGTACTTC. As protein: CASSSGSSYEQYF. Drawing the rest from reference TRBV5-6 and TRBJ2-7, the complete variable domain is DAGVTQSPTHLIKTRGQQVTLRCSPKSGHDTVSWYQQALGQGPQFIFQYYEEEERQRGNFPDRFSGHQFPNYSSELNVNALLLGDSALYLCASSSGSSYEQYFGPGTRLTVT.

The rearrangement uses TRBV6-6 and TRBJ2-1, with 9 positions matching TRBD1. Looked up from germline, CDR1 is MNHNY and CDR2 is SVGAGI (reference sequence). Unmatched junction bases numbered 9, after V lost 6 bases and J lost 9 bases. This CDR3 is built from 14 residues. The CDR3 spells CASRLGDRVVEQFF. CDR3 coding DNA: TGTGCCAGCAGGTTAGGGGACAGGGTTGTTGAGCAGTTCTTC.

The V call is TRBV5-6, the J call TRBJ1-1; D remains unclear. V was pared by 2 bases and J by 2 bases, with 10 bases between. Germline CDR1 is SGHDT and CDR2 is YYEEEE. This CDR3 comprises 14 residues. The CDR3 DNA follows: TGTGCCAGCAGCTTTCCGCTTCTCAACACTGAAGCTTTCTTT. Translating gives CASSFPLLNTEAFF.

The chain recombines TRBV16 with TRBJ2-7, with D possibly being TRBD1 (5 bases). The V end was cut by 6 bases, the J end by 0 bases, with 9 bases between. The germline CDR1 and CDR2 sequences are KGHSY and FQNENV. This CDR3 region has 13 residues. The CDR3 region has the DNA TGTGCCAGCAGGCTCACAGGCTCCTACGAGCAGTACTTC. Protein: CASRLTGSYEQYF.

The chain has TRBV7-9 and TRBJ2-6; the D is unclear. The CDR3 sequence is 17 residues long. Germline V CDR1 and CDR2: SEHNR, FQNEAQ (reference sequence). V was cut by 6 bases and J by 0 bases, with 15 bases left in between. The CDR3 reads CASRLQWIPSGANVLTF. As DNA, the CDR3 is TGTGCCAGCAGACTCCAATGGATCCCCTCTGGGGCCAACGTCCTGACTTTC.

This chain uses TRBV9 with TRBJ2-7; D possibly corresponds to TRBD1 (5 bases). This CDR3 has 15 residues. V gave up 4 bases and J gave up 4 bases, with 18 bases separating them. Germline V CDR1 and CDR2: SGDLS, YYNGEE. DNA of the CDR3: TGTGCCAGCAGCCCTCAGGAGAGACAGAGATACGAGCAGTACTTC. Protein sequence: CASSPQERQRYEQYF.

The J gene is TRBJ2-7, the V gene TRBV5-1, with TRBD2 as a possible D gene (6 bases). The CDR3 totals 14 residues. Germline loops: CDR1 SGHRS, CDR2 YFSETQ. Trimming left V 0 bases short and J 6 bases short, with 13 bases between. CDR3 bases: TGCGCCAGCAGCTTGGCCATCCTCGGGGGCGAGCAGTACTTC. Translated: CASSLAILGGEQYF.

The sample holds a few counts of this clone. This sequence joins TRBV12-5 and TRBJ2-7; D not resolved. CDR1 is LGHNT and CDR2 is FRNRAP in the germline V gene. V lost 5 bases and J lost 0, with 17 bases in between. The CDR3 totals 16 residues. CDR3 residues: CASGIPTVPGSYEQYF. The CDR3 DNA follows: TGTGCTAGTGGTATTCCGACCGTACCGGGCTCCTACGAGCAGTACTTC.

The chain joins TRBV10-2 to TRBJ2-2; 12 bases map to TRBD1. V trimming: 6 bases; J trimming: 6 bases; junction bases outside the gene matches: 5. In germline, CDR1 is WSHSY, CDR2 SAAADI. The CDR3 extends over 15 amino acids. The CDR3 reads CASRPGQGASGELFF. The CDR3 coding sequence is TGCGCCAGCAGACCGGGACAGGGGGCGTCCGGGGAGCTGTTTTTT.

The rearrangement joins TRBV28 to TRBJ1-2, with D possibly TRBD1 on 5 matching bases. Germline V gene lookup returns CDR1 MDHEN and CDR2 SYDVKM. V was trimmed by 7 bases and J by 3 bases, leaving 18 bases between them. This CDR3 has 15 amino acids. CDR3 coding DNA: TGTGCCAGCAAAGGGATAGGGACCCTAGACTATGGCTACACCTTC. Amino acids: CASKGIGTLDYGYTF.

The gene calls are TRBV30 and TRBJ1-3; 12 bases fit TRBD1. The CDR3 is 17 amino acids. The V gene's germline CDR1 is GTSNPN and CDR2 SVGIG (reference sequence). V shed 1 base, J shed 0 bases, and the junction held 4 bases outside the gene matches. The CDR3 loop reads CAWSGDRGLYSGNTIYF. The DNA for the CDR3 is TGTGCCTGGAGTGGGGACAGGGGGCTCTACTCTGGAAACACCATATATTTT.

V usage is TRBV4-1 and J usage is TRBJ1-4; D uncertain. Germline values: CDR1 MGHRA, CDR2 YSYEKL. The CDR3 consists of 17 residues. Deletions cut 0 bases from V and 7 bases from J, with 18 bases between. Here the CDR3 reads CASSQDVTRPRSEKLFF. The CDR3 DNA follows: TGCGCCAGCAGCCAAGACGTGACCCGTCCTCGGAGTGAAAAACTGTTTTTT.

The chain joins TRBV28 to TRBJ1-5; TRBD1 agrees at 9 bases. Germline CDR1 MDHEN, CDR2 SYDVKM. With 5 bases clipped from V and 2 bases from J, the junction kept 1 base outside the gene matches. The CDR3 covers 14 residues. For the CDR3, the DNA is TGTGCCAGCAGTGGGGACAGGGGCAATCAGCCCCAGCATTTT. This sequence encodes CASSGDRGNQPQHF.

The chain's CDR3 is CASIAHPGNTIYF. The CDR3 DNA follows: TGTGCCAGCATCGCCCATCCGGGAAACACCATATATTTT. The chain has TRBV2 and TRBJ1-3; D unclear. V lost 7 bases and J 4 bases, leaving 11 bases between the germline ends. Germline CDR1 SNHLY, CDR2 FYNNEI. The CDR3 sequence is 13 residues long. The variable domain in full, with the rest retrieved from reference TRBV2 and TRBJ1-3, is EPEVTQTPSHQVTQMGQEVILRCVPISNHLYFYWYRQILGQKVEFLVSFYNNEISEKSEIFDDQFSVERPDGSNFTLKIRSTKLEDSAMYFCASIAHPGNTIYFGEGSWLTVV.

The CDR3 bases are TGCGCCAGCAGCTTCAGACAGGGGGTGAACACTGAAGCTTTCTTT. It codes for CASSFRQGVNTEAFF. V gene TRBV5-1 combines with J gene TRBJ1-1; 9 bases are a match to TRBD1. In germline, CDR1 is SGHRS, CDR2 YFSETQ. Trimming at V came to 2 bases and at J to 0 bases, leaving 2 bases not matched to a gene. This CDR3 comprises 15 residues.

J is TRBJ1-2 and V is TRBV5-6; maybe TRBD1 (5 bases). From germline, CDR1 is SGHDT and CDR2 YYEEEE. V lost 0 bases, J lost 6 bases, and 9 bases lay in between. The CDR3 sequence is 13 residues long. The CDR3 DNA reads as TGTGCCAGCAGCTTGGTTGGGGGGAATGGCTACACCTTC. It translates to CASSLVGGNGYTF. Together with reference TRBV5-6 and TRBJ1-2, the CDR3 gives the full variable domain: DAGVTQSPTHLIKTRGQQVTLRCSPKSGHDTVSWYQQALGQGPQFIFQYYEEEERQRGNFPDRFSGHQFPNYSSELNVNALLLGDSALYLCASSLVGGNGYTFGSGTRLTVV.

V is TRBV28 and J is TRBJ2-2; 10 bases fit TRBD1. After removal of 3 bases from V and 4 bases from J, the junction contained 8 bases not matched to a gene. Germline CDR1 and CDR2: MDHEN and SYDVKM. The CDR3 has 17 amino acids. The DNA of the CDR3 is TGTGCCAGCAGTTTGGGACAGGGGCTGGCGGGCACCGGGGAGCTGTTTTTT. This codes for CASSLGQGLAGTGELFF.

The rearrangement uses TRBV2 and TRBJ1-2, with D perhaps TRBD1 (5 bases). The CDR3 loop spans 14 amino acids. V lost 2 bases and J 6 bases, leaving 13 bases between the germline ends. Germline assignment: CDR1 SNHLY and CDR2 FYNNEI. CDR3 region: CASSEMEGRDGYTF. Written as DNA, the CDR3 is TGTGCCAGCAGTGAAATGGAGGGACGGGATGGCTACACCTTC.

This clone was counted once. This sequence joins TRBV18 and TRBJ1-3; D gene ambiguous. V gave up 3 bases and J gave up 3 bases, with 15 bases separating them. This CDR3 has 16 residues. CDR1 is KGHSH, CDR2 LQKENI, per germline. This CDR3 reads CASSPSGPPDGNTIYF. CDR3 DNA sequence: TGTGCCAGCTCACCGTCCGGGCCCCCGGATGGAAACACCATATATTTT.

The chain employs TRBV2 and TRBJ2-1, with 8 bases fitting TRBD2. The CDR3 loop spans 15 amino acids. The germline V gene encodes CDR1 SNHLY and CDR2 FYNNEI. V was clipped by 1 base and J by 8 bases; unmatched bases: 7. The CDR3 sequence: CASSEGGLEVYEQFF. Written as DNA, the CDR3 is TGTGCCAGCAGTGAAGGGGGACTAGAAGTCTATGAGCAGTTCTTC. The full variable domain, with the rest looked up from reference TRBV2 and TRBJ2-1, is EPEVTQTPSHQVTQMGQEVILRCVPISNHLYFYWYRQILGQKVEFLVSFYNNEISEKSEIFDDQFSVERPDGSNFTLKIRSTKLEDSAMYFCASSEGGLEVYEQFFGPGTRLTVL.